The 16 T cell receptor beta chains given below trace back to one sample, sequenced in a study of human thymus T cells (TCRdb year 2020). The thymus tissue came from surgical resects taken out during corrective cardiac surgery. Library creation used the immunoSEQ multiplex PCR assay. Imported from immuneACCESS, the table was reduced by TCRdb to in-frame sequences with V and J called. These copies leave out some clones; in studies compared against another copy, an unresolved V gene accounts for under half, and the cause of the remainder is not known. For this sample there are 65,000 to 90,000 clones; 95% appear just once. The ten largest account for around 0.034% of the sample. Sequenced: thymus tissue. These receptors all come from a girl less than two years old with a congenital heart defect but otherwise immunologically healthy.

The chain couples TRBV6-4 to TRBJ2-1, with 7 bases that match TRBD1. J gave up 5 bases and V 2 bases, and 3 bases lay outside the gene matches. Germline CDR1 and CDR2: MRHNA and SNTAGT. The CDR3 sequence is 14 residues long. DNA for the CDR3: TGTGCCAGCAGTGACCCCGACAGGGACAATGAGCAGTTCTTC. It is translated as CASSDPDRDNEQFF.

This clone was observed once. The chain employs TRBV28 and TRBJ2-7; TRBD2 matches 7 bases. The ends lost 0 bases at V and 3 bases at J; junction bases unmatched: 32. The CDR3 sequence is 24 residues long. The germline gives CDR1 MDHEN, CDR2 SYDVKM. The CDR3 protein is CASSLCRSPRRGVLPHVEFYEQYF. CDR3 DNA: TGTGCCAGCAGTTTATGCCGTTCTCCCCGCCGGGGGGTTCTTCCCCACGTCGAATTCTACGAGCAGTACTTC.

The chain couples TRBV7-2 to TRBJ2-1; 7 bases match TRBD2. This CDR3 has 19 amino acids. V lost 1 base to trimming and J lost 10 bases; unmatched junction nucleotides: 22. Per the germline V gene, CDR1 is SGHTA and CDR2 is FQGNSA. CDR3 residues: CASSLVTRGGAGVTSEQFF. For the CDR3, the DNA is TGTGCCAGCAGCTTAGTTACTCGGGGTGGGGCGGGAGTTACCTCAGAGCAGTTCTTC.

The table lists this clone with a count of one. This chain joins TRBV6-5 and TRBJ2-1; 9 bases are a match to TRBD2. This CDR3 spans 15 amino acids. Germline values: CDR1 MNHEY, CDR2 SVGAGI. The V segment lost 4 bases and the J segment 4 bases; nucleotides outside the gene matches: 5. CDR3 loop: CASSCTSGSYNEQFF. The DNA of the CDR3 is TGTGCCAGCAGTTGTACTAGCGGGTCATACAATGAGCAGTTCTTC.

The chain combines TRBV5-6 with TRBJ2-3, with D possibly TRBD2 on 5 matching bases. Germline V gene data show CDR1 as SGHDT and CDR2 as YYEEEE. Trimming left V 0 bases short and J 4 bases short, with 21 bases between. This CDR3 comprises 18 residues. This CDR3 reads CASSLVGEIGLEADTQYF. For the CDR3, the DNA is TGTGCCAGCAGCTTGGTTGGGGAGATAGGGTTAGAGGCAGATACGCAGTATTTT.

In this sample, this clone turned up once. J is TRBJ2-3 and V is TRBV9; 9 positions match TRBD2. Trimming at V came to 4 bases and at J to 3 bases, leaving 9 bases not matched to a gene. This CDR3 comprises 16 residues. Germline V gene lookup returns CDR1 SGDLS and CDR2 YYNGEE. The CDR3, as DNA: TGTGCCAGCAGCACCGAAACAGCGGGGGGAACAGATACGCAGTATTTT. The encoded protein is CASSTETAGGTDTQYF.

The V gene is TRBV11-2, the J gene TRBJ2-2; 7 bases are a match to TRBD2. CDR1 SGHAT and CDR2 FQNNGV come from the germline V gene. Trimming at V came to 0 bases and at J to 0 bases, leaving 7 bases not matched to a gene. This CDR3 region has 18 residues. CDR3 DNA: TGTGCCAGCAGCTTAGATGCGCCGGGGACTACGAACACCGGGGAGCTGTTTTTT. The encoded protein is CASSLDAPGTTNTGELFF.

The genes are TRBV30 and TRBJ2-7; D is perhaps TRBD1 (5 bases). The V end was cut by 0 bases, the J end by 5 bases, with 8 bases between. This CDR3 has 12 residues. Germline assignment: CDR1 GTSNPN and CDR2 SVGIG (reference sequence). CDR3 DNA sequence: TGTGCCTGGAGTGTAGGGGCCCACGAGCAGTACTTC. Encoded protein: CAWSVGAHEQYF.

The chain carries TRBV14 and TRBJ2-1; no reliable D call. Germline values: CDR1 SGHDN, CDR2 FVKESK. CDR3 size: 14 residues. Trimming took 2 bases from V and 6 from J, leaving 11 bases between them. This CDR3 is CASSQSQPGNEQFF. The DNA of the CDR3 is TGTGCCAGCAGCCAATCCCAGCCAGGCAATGAGCAGTTCTTC.

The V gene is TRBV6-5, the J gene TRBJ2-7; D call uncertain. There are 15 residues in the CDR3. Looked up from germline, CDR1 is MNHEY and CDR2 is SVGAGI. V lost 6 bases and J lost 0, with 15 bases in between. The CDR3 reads CASSLGPRSSYEQYF. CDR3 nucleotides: TGTGCCAGCAGCCTTGGACCGAGGAGCTCCTACGAGCAGTACTTC.

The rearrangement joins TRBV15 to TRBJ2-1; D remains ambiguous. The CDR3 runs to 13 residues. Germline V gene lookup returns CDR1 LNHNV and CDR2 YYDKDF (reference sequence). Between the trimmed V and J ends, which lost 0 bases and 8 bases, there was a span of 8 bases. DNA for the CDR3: TGTGCCACCAGCAGAGATCTGCGTGATGAGCAGTTCTTC. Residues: CATSRDLRDEQFF.

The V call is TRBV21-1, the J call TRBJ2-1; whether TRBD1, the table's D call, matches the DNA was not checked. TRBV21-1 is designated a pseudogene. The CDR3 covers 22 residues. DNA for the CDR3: TGTGCCAGCAGCAAAGAAGGGAAGCGGGACAGGGGAACCTCACGGCCGCTCAATGAGCAGTTCTTC. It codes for CASSKEGKRDRGTSRPLNEQFF.

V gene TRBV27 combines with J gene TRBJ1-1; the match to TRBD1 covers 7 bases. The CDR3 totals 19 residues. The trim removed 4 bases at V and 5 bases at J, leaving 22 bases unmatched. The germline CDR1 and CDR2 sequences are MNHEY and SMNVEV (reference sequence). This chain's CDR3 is CASSSYSPKGARVETEAFF. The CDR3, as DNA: TGTGCCAGCAGTTCATATTCCCCCAAGGGGGCGCGGGTAGAAACTGAAGCTTTCTTT.

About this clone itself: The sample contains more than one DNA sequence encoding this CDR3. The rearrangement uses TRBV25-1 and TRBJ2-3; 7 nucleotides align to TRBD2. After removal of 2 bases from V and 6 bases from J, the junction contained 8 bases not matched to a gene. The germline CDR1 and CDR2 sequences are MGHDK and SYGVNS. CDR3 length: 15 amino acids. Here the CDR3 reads CASSEGAGAVDTQYF. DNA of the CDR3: TGTGCCAGCAGTGAAGGGGCGGGAGCGGTGGATACGCAGTATTTT.

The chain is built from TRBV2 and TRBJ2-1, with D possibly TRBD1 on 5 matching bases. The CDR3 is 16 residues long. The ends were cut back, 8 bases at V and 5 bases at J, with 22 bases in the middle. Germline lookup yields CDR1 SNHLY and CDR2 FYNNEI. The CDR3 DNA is TGTGCCAGCTGTGCCCACCCCCTAAGGGGAAACAATGAGCAGTTCTTC. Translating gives CASCAHPLRGNNEQFF.

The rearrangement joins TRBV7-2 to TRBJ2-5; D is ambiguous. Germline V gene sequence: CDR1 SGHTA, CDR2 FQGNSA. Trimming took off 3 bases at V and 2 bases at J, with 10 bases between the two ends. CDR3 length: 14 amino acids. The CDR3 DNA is TGTGCCAGCAGCTTGGTACGGTTTCAAGAGACCCAGTACTTC. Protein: CASSLVRFQETQYF.